Shown below are 28 T cell receptor gamma chains from a single sample sequenced in a study of Vδ1+ human thymocytes. Notes on the study in general: Highly polyclonal TRG and TRD repertoires with Gaussian CDR3 length distributions appeared in thymus.

These receptors' antigens are unknown. RNA was extracted from the cells and then reverse transcribed. Pooled V-gene forward primers with one constant-region reverse primer generated the CDR3 amplicons by multiplex PCR. TCRdb re-called the multiplex PCR reads through CATT. The data hold fewer than 14,000 gamma-chain clones, with 43% observed a single time. The specimen sequenced was Vdelta1+ gamma-delta thymocytes from the thymus. Subset given: FACS-sorted CD3+ TCRalphabeta- TCRVdelta1+ TCRVdelta2- thymocytes. The receptors come from a boy younger than two who had congenital heart surgery.

In the case of this clone: This CDR3 is also generated by other DNA sequences in the sample. The J gene is TRGJ1 or TRGJ2, the V gene TRGV4. The CDR3 sequence is 12 residues long. J was trimmed by 7 bases and V by 0 bases; bases with no gene match: 3. The germline CDR1 and CDR2 sequences are EGSTGY and YDSYTSSV. The CDR3 protein is CATWDGRYKKLF. In DNA, the CDR3 is TGTGCCACCTGGGATGGGCGGTATAAGAAACTCTTT.

Concerning this clone itself: One end of the junction varies from germline; a read error may be responsible. This rearrangement joins TRGV9 to TRGJ1 or TRGJ2. This CDR3 is 11 amino acids long. Germline lookup yields CDR1 GITISATS and CDR2 ISYDGTV (reference sequence). For the CDR3, the DNA is TGTGCCTTGTGGGAGGTTTATGAGAAACTCTTT. It translates to CALWEVYEKLF.

The chain has TRGV3 and TRGJ1 or TRGJ2. No J segment appears in TCRdb, so it was assigned here by matching the sequence to germline. The CDR3 covers 12 residues. The germline V gene has CDR1 VTNTFY and CDR2 YDVSTARD (reference sequence). V shed 4 bases, J shed 6 bases, and the junction held 6 bases outside the gene matches. CDR3 residues: CATWETSYKKLF. CDR3 DNA: TGTGCCACCTGGGAGACGAGTTATAAGAAACTCTTT.

On this clone: At the DNA level, this CDR3 is encoded by other sequences in the same sample as well. The chain joins TRGV3 to TRGJ1 or TRGJ2. The length of the CDR3 is 14 residues. From germline, CDR1 is VTNTFY and CDR2 YDVSTARD (reference sequence). V shed 0 bases, J shed 4 bases, and the junction held 6 bases outside the gene matches. CDR3 in DNA: TGTGCCACCTGGGACAGGCCGCCCTATTATAAGAAACTCTTT. Translating it yields CATWDRPPYYKKLF.

The chain is built from TRGV3 and TRGJP1. CDR3 length: 14 amino acids. With 4 bases clipped from V and 6 bases from J, the junction kept 8 bases outside the gene matches. Germline lookup yields CDR1 VTNTFY and CDR2 YDVSTARD (reference sequence). CDR3 coding DNA: TGTGCCACCTGGGAATGTGAAGCTGGTTGGTTCAAGATATTT. It codes for CATWECEAGWFKIF.

In this sample, this clone turned up a few times. This rearrangement joins TRGV3 to TRGJ1 or TRGJ2. TCRdb records no J gene; here it was assigned by comparing the DNA to germline. CDR1 is VTNTFY and CDR2 is YDVSTARD in the germline V gene (reference sequence). CDR3 length equals 14 residues. The V and J ends lost 0 bases and 4 bases, in that order; junction bases with no gene match: 6. The CDR3 bases are TGTGCCACCTGGGACAGGCGGTACTATTATAAGAAACTCTTT. Translating gives CATWDRRYYYKKLF.

Notes on this clone: One junction end disagrees with the germline gene, perhaps due to a read error. This chain links TRGV8 with TRGJP1. TCRdb lists no J gene, so it was determined here by aligning the DNA to germline. The CDR3 contains 13 residues. Germline V gene sequence: CDR1 VENAVY, CDR2 YDSYNSRV. CDR3 protein: CATWDTTGWFKIF. CDR3 coding DNA: TGTGCCACCTGGGATACCACTGGCTGGTTCAAGATATTT.

The sample holds a few counts of this clone. The gene calls are TRGV8 and TRGJ1 or TRGJ2. With 4 bases clipped from V and 5 bases from J, the junction kept 11 bases outside the gene matches. Germline V gives CDR1 VENAVY, CDR2 YDSYNSRV. The CDR3 covers 14 residues. The DNA of the CDR3 is TGTGCCACCTGGGAGGGGCCTGGGGATTATAAGAAACTCTTT. It translates to CATWEGPGDYKKLF.

V and J are TRGV3 and TRGJ1 or TRGJ2. CDR3 length: 11 amino acids. Looked up from germline, CDR1 is VTNTFY and CDR2 is YDVSTARD (reference sequence). J was trimmed by 10 bases and V by 0 bases; bases with no gene match: 3. The CDR3 sequence is CATWDRQKKLF. The DNA of the CDR3 is TGTGCCACCTGGGACAGGCAGAAGAAACTCTTT.

This clone was observed a few times. This chain uses TRGV5 with TRGJ1 or TRGJ2. The CDR3 has 13 residues. CDR1 is VINAFY, CDR2 YDVSNSKD, per germline. V shed 0 bases and J 8 bases; nucleotides not matched to a gene: 7. The CDR3 bases are TGTGCCACCTGGGACAGGTGGGGAGATAAGAAACTCTTT. Translating it yields CATWDRWGDKKLF.

This clone was observed a handful of times. The chain recombines TRGV9 with TRGJ1 or TRGJ2. The CDR3 contains 14 residues. The V gene's germline CDR1 is GITISATS and CDR2 ISYDGTV (reference sequence). With 0 bases clipped from V and 1 base from J, the junction kept 3 bases outside the gene matches. This chain's CDR3 is CALWEVSNYYKKLF. In DNA form, the CDR3 reads TGTGCCTTGTGGGAGGTGTCCAATTATTATAAGAAACTCTTT.

The chain combines TRGV4 with TRGJ1 or TRGJ2. The J gene comes from matching the DNA to germline here; TCRdb lacks it. The V gene end was trimmed by 0 bases and the J gene end by 5 bases; junction bases not matched to a gene: 4. Germline lookup yields CDR1 EGSTGY and CDR2 YDSYTSSV. The CDR3 is made up of 13 amino acids. The CDR3 is CATWDGDDYKKLF. CDR3 DNA sequence: TGTGCCACCTGGGATGGGGATGATTATAAGAAACTCTTT.

Concerning this clone: A read error may be the cause here, since a much bigger clone is one base away. The gene calls are TRGV4 and TRGJ1 or TRGJ2. TCRdb supplies no J gene; here it was assigned by aligning the nucleotide sequence to germline. Germline lookup yields CDR1 EGSTGY and CDR2 YDSYTSSV. The CDR3 spans 12 residues. The J segment lost 3 bases and the V segment lost 4 bases, leaving 3 bases of the junction unmatched. The CDR3 spells CATWETYYKKLF. DNA of the CDR3: TGTGCCACCTGGGAGACTTATTATAAGAAACTCTTT.

As concerns this clone: A read error may account for a junction end that differs from germline. Additional DNA sequences in this sample encode the identical CDR3. V is TRGV9 and J is TRGJ1 or TRGJ2. CDR1 is GITISATS, CDR2 ISYDGTV, per germline (reference sequence). CDR3 length: 12 residues. The CDR3 loop is CALWEVDYKKLF. In DNA form, the CDR3 reads TGTGCCTTGTGGGAGGTAGATTATAAGAAGCTCTTT.

The chain carries TRGV8 and TRGJP2. The J gene comes from matching the DNA to germline here; TCRdb lacks it. Germline CDR1 VENAVY, CDR2 YDSYNSRV. V shed 3 bases, J shed 0 bases, and the junction held 13 bases outside the gene matches. The length of the CDR3 is 18 residues. CDR3 protein: CATWDRGSLDSSDWIKTF. The CDR3, as DNA: TGTGCCACCTGGGATCGAGGTAGCCTGGATAGTAGTGATTGGATCAAGACGTTT.

About this clone: Other DNA sequences in this specimen translate into the identical CDR3. The chain uses TRGV4 and TRGJ1 or TRGJ2. TCRdb carries no J gene annotation; the J gene was assigned here by matching the DNA with germline. Germline CDR1 and CDR2: EGSTGY and YDSYTSSV. The CDR3 has 13 amino acids. V shed 3 bases, J shed 4 bases, and the junction held 6 bases outside the gene matches. The CDR3 reads CATWDSDYYKKLF. The CDR3 DNA sequence: TGTGCCACCTGGGATTCGGACTATTATAAGAAACTCTTT.

The chain is built from TRGV8 and TRGJ1 or TRGJ2. TCRdb leaves out the J gene; it was filled in here by matching the DNA to germline. CDR1 is VENAVY, CDR2 YDSYNSRV, per germline. The trim removed 3 bases at V and 7 bases at J, leaving 6 bases unmatched. The CDR3 extends over 12 amino acids. DNA of the CDR3: TGTGCCACCTGGGATGGGAAGTATAAGAAACTCTTT. This translates into CATWDGKYKKLF.

The chain uses TRGV3 and TRGJP2. TCRdb is silent on the J gene; assignment here came from matching the DNA to germline. J was trimmed by 12 bases and V by 0 bases; bases with no gene match: 10. Germline CDR1 and CDR2: VTNTFY and YDVSTARD (reference sequence). The CDR3 has 14 amino acids. The CDR3 reads CATWDRPPSRIKTF. Written as DNA, the CDR3 is TGTGCCACCTGGGACAGGCCCCCTAGTCGGATCAAGACGTTT.

The genes are TRGV9 and TRGJ1 or TRGJ2. The CDR3 extends over 13 amino acids. Germline values: CDR1 GITISATS, CDR2 ISYDGTV (reference sequence). The junction had 3 bases not matched to a gene; V was cut back by 4 bases and J by 0 bases. The CDR3 spells CALWDLNYYKKLF. CDR3 coding DNA: TGTGCCTTGTGGGATCTGAATTATTATAAGAAACTCTTT.

The V gene went uncalled, while the J gene is TRGJ1 or TRGJ2. The CDR3 extends over 13 amino acids. CDR3 loop: CATWEPDYYKKLF. The CDR3 bases are TGTGCCACCTGGGAACCCGATTATTATAAGAAACTCTTT.

The chain links TRGV2 to TRGJ1 or TRGJ2. The J gene, left out of TCRdb, was set here by checking the DNA against germline. CDR1 EGSNGY and CDR2 YDSYNSKV come from the germline V gene. CDR3 size: 13 residues. The V segment lost 0 bases and the J segment 8 bases; nucleotides outside the gene matches: 7. The CDR3 nucleotides read TGTGCCACCTGGGACGGGTCCCTCAATAAGAAACTCTTT. This translates into CATWDGSLNKKLF.

The V gene is TRGV4, the J gene TRGJ1 or TRGJ2. The J gene, absent from TCRdb, was called here by matching the DNA to germline. CDR3 length equals 12 residues. Trimming at V came to 1 base and at J to 12 bases, leaving 9 bases not matched to a gene. The germline V gene has CDR1 EGSTGY and CDR2 YDSYTSSV. CDR3 sequence (DNA): TGTGCCACCTGGGATGGCCGGTGGGGGAAACTCTTT. As protein: CATWDGRWGKLF.

The table lists this clone with a few counts. The chain uses TRGV5 and TRGJ1 or TRGJ2. CDR1 is VINAFY and CDR2 is YDVSNSKD in the germline V gene. The trim removed 0 bases at V and 3 bases at J, leaving 8 bases unmatched. The CDR3 loop spans 15 amino acids. CDR3 DNA sequence: TGTGCCACCTGGGACAGGCGGATGATTTATTATAAGAAACTCTTT. Translating gives CATWDRRMIYYKKLF.

With respect to this clone: The junction shows a germline mismatch at one end, possibly a read error. The rearrangement joins TRGV4 to TRGJP2. Here the J gene was assigned by germline matching of the DNA, as TCRdb has none. CDR3 length equals 14 residues. From germline, CDR1 is EGSTGY and CDR2 YDSYTSSV. DNA of the CDR3: TGTGCCACCCGGGATCGACGTAGTGATTGGATCAAGACGTTT. Its protein is CATRDRRSDWIKTF.

The chain links TRGV4 to TRGJ1 or TRGJ2. The J gene was not available in TCRdb and was assigned here by matching the DNA to germline segments. With V trimmed by 0 bases and J by 9 bases, 8 bases remained unmatched. Germline CDR1 EGSTGY, CDR2 YDSYTSSV. CDR3 size: 13 residues. CDR3 in amino acids: CATWDGMKSKKLF. The CDR3 DNA reads TGTGCCACCTGGGATGGGATGAAGAGTAAGAAACTCTTT.

The rearrangement joins TRGV5 to TRGJ1 or TRGJ2. Trimming cost V 1 base and J 8 bases; bases outside gene matches: 11. CDR3 length: 14 amino acids. The germline gives CDR1 VINAFY, CDR2 YDVSNSKD. The CDR3 loop is CATWDSPVLNKKLF. CDR3 nucleotide sequence: TGTGCCACCTGGGACAGCCCGGTCCTTAATAAGAAACTCTTT.

This clone was seen a few times. The V call is TRGV9, the J call TRGJ1 or TRGJ2. CDR3 size: 17 residues. CDR1 and CDR2 (germline): GITISATS, ISYDGTV (reference sequence). Unmatched junction bases numbered 13, after V lost 0 bases and J lost 2 bases. The CDR3, as DNA: TGTGCCTTGTGGGAGGTGCATGGCGGGACCTATTATTATAAGAAACTCTTT. Amino acids: CALWEVHGGTYYYKKLF.

This clone was observed once. The V gene is TRGV8, the J gene TRGJ1 or TRGJ2. Because TCRdb records no J gene, it was assigned here through a match of the DNA to germline. Per the germline V gene, CDR1 is VENAVY and CDR2 is YDSYNSRV. There are 13 residues in the CDR3. V lost 4 bases, J lost 8 bases, and 11 bases stayed unmatched. The CDR3 here is CATWDWVRDKKLF. The CDR3 DNA reads TGTGCCACCTGGGACTGGGTTAGGGATAAGAAACTCTTT.